The T cell receptor beta chain under discussion was sequenced for a study of T cell repertoires in cytomegalovirus infection. Study-wide context: Matching HLA type and CMV infection were both indicated by public TCR beta signatures.

This clonotype was detected a few times. The antigen remains undetermined. TCRdb fed the reads into MiXCR, producing one record per CDR3 protein. The sample has approximately 600,000 distinct CDR3 sequences, 40% seen once. V lost 10 bases to trimming and J lost 6 bases; unmatched junction nucleotides: 11. The CDR3 sequence is 13 residues long. Germline V gives CDR1 MDHEN, CDR2 SYDVKM. The chain is built from TRBV28 and TRBJ1-2; 7 bases fit TRBD1. The sequenced sample was cultured PBMCs, obtained from culture after CMV antigen stimulation. This TCR was sampled from a human donor in good health (CMV status not recorded). Some clones in this sample may be carry-over from other donors' samples. In nucleotides, the CDR3 is TGTGCCACCAGAGCCGGGACAGATGATGGCTACACCTTC. Translation: CATRAGTDDGYTF.